This T cell receptor (beta chain) was sequenced for a study of T cells after somatic rescue of genetic block (dated by TCRdb to about 2020). Notes on the research overall: The study assessed how robust, over the long term, a T-cell system was when the system had developed through somatic rescue of a genetic block in T-cell development.

CDR1 and CDR2 (KGHSH, LQKENI) derive from the germline V gene. V loses 4 bases at its end and J loses 1 base; junction bases beyond the gene matches: 6. From cysteine to phenylalanine, the CDR3 is 15 amino acids long. Just CDR3 DNA is preserved here, 45 bases in frame from base 1. About this clone itself: There is no known antigen for this receptor. No quality values exist for individual bases; no much larger clone is one base distant.

The method was the immunoSEQ multiplex PCR assay. Entries here come from immuneACCESS through TCRdb and include only in-frame sequences with V and J called. Some clones fail to appear in such tables; in the studies checked, an unresolved V gene covers under half of the shortfall, and the cause of the remainder is unknown. The sample profile shows roughly 51,000 clones; roughly 96% of them were found once. More than 0.075% of the sample is taken by the ten largest. The rearranged segments are TRBV18 and TRBJ2-5, with TRBD2 identical over 7 junction bases. The sequenced material came from peripheral blood mononuclear cells (PBMCs). This receptor was identified in a child under two years old. The CDR3 here reads CASSLTLAVQETQYF. Read as DNA, the sequence is TGTGCCAGCTCACTTACTCTAGCGGTCCAAGAGACCCAGTACTTC.